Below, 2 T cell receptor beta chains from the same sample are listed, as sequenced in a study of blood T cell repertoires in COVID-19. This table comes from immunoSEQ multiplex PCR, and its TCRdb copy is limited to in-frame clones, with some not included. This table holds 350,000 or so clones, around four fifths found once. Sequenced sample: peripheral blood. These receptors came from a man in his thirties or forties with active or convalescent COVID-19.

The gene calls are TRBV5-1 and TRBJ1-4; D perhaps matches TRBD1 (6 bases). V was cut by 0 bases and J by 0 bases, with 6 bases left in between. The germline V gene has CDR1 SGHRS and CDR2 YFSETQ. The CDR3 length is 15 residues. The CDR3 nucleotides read TGCGCCAGCAGCTTGGAGGGGGCAACTAATGAAAAACTGTTTTTT. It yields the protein CASSLEGATNEKLFF.

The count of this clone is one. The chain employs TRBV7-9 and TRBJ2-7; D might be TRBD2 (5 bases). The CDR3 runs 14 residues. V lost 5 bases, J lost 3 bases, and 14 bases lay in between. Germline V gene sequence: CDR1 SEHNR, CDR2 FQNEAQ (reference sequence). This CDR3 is CASSLIASGYEQYF. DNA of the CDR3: TGTGCCAGCAGCCTTATAGCGTCAGGCTACGAGCAGTACTTC.